This T cell receptor (beta chain) was recovered during a study of blood T cell repertoires in COVID-19. About the study: Sources were T cells, B-cell-depleted T cells, or PBMCs; the material itself was cDNA or gDNA.

This CDR3 is built from 15 residues. V was shortened by 2 bases and J by 5 bases, with 11 bases between the two germline ends. Germline V CDR1 and CDR2: SGHDT, YYEEEE. Sequenced by immunoSEQ multiplex PCR; TCRdb stores in-frame clones only, minus some. The sample contains 250,000 to 300,000 clones, 83% of which appear only once. The chain uses TRBV5-6 and TRBJ1-6; no clear D gene. The TCR originated in a man aged 55 to 70 who had recovered from COVID-19. The sequenced material came from peripheral blood. This chain's CDR3 is CASSFTSPDNSPLHF. CDR3 bases: TGTGCCAGCAGCTTCACTTCTCCCGATAATTCACCCCTCCACTTT.